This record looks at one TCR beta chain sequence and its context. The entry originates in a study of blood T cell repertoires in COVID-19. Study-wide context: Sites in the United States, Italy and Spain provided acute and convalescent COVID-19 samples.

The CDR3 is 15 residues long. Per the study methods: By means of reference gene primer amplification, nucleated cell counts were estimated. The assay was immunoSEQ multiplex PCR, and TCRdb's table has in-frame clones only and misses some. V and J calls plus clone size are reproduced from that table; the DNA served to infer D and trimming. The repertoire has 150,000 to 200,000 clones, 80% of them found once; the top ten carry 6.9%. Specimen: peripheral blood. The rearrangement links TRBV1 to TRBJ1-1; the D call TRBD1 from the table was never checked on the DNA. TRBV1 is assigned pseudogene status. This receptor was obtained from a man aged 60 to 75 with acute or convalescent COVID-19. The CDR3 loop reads CTSSQEDRGPECAFF. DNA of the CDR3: TGCACCAGCAGCCAAGAGGACAGGGGGCCGGAATGCGCTTTCTTT.